The 27 T cell receptor beta chains presented below share a single source sample, sequenced in a study of a mutant IDH1 vaccine in newly diagnosed glioma. Antigen specificity for these receptors is unknown. The time point denotes: week 47, end of study. Doses consisted of 300 ug of mutant IDH1 20-mer peptide each, paired with topical imiquimod. The method was immunoSEQ multiplex PCR; TCRdb's version includes in-frame clones alone and lacks a portion of them. Here the sample spans around 100,000 clones, approximately 89% being singletons. The material was PBMCs, obtained from a glioma patient whose treatment included an IDH1 peptide vaccine. The source of these receptors is a woman between 45 and 60 years old with glioma.

The V and J genes are TRBV28 and TRBJ1-2; 11 nucleotides line up with TRBD1. The CDR3 spans 15 residues. Germline V gives CDR1 MDHEN, CDR2 SYDVKM. V trimming: 4 bases; J trimming: 4 bases; junction bases outside the gene matches: 5. The CDR3 DNA is TGTGCCAGCAGTTCGGGACAGGGGGGCCTCTATGGCTACACCTTC. Translated, it gives CASSSGQGGLYGYTF.

This rearrangement joins TRBV7-3 to TRBJ2-2; possibly TRBD1 for D (5 bases). The germline V gene has CDR1 SGHTA and CDR2 FQGTGA. Trimming removed 8 bases at V and 2 bases at J, with 9 bases between. The CDR3 consists of 13 residues. The CDR3 protein is CASGQGNTGELFF. CDR3 in DNA: TGTGCCAGCGGTCAGGGTAACACCGGGGAGCTGTTTTTT.

In its sample, this clone was seen once. The V call is TRBV27, the J call TRBJ2-3, with D uncertain. The CDR3 consists of 11 residues. CDR1 is MNHEY and CDR2 is SMNVEV in the germline V gene (reference sequence). V lost 5 bases and J lost 7, with 7 bases in between. DNA for the CDR3: TGTGCCAGCAGTATTGGTCATACGCAGTATTTT. This translates into CASSIGHTQYF.

The chain links TRBV6-6 to TRBJ2-7; 9 positions match TRBD1. Germline values: CDR1 MNHNY, CDR2 SVGAGI (reference sequence). V dropped 7 bases and J dropped 2; count of bases not matched to a gene: 6. The CDR3 runs 14 residues. CDR3 in amino acids: CASTGQGLTYEQYF. The CDR3 DNA sequence: TGTGCCAGCACCGGACAGGGGCTTACCTACGAGCAGTACTTC.

The V and J genes are TRBV19 and TRBJ2-2; tentatively, D is TRBD1 or TRBD2 (5 bases each). Trimming took off 3 bases at V and 6 bases at J, with 14 bases between the two ends. This CDR3 comprises 15 residues. Germline lookup yields CDR1 LNHDA and CDR2 SQIVND (reference sequence). The CDR3 loop is CASSMRRDGSGELFF. For the CDR3, the DNA is TGTGCCAGTAGTATGAGAAGGGACGGGTCCGGGGAGCTGTTTTTT.

The rearrangement uses TRBV6-5 and TRBJ2-4, with 7 bases lining up with TRBD1. The germline gives CDR1 MNHEY, CDR2 SVGAGI. The CDR3 is 14 residues long. V lost 8 bases and J lost 3; bases outside the gene matches: 7. This chain's CDR3 is CASDRVRFKNIQYF. DNA of the CDR3: TGTGCCAGCGACAGGGTAAGATTCAAAAACATTCAGTACTTC.

The rearrangement joins TRBV20-1 to TRBJ2-1; TRBD2 matches at 7 bases. The CDR3 runs 10 residues. The germline gives CDR1 DFQATT, CDR2 SNEGSKA (reference sequence). CDR3 amino acids: CGGELREQFF. In DNA form, the CDR3 reads TGCGGGGGGGAGCTCCGAGAGCAGTTCTTC.

V is TRBV25-1 and J is TRBJ1-2; 9 bases match TRBD1. The CDR3 contains 17 residues. V dropped 4 bases and J dropped 2; count of bases not matched to a gene: 11. Germline V gene lookup returns CDR1 MGHDK and CDR2 SYGVNS. CDR3 sequence reads: CASSGVGTGSGNYGYTF. CDR3 bases: TGTGCCAGCAGTGGGGTGGGGACAGGGTCGGGGAACTATGGCTACACCTTC.

The gene calls are TRBV2 and TRBJ2-7; D is ambiguous. Between the trimmed V and J ends, which lost 2 bases and 3 bases, there was a span of 14 bases. Germline V gives CDR1 SNHLY, CDR2 FYNNEI. The CDR3 is 15 amino acids. CDR3 region: CASSELRTANYEQYF. CDR3 nucleotide sequence: TGTGCCAGCAGTGAATTGAGGACGGCTAACTACGAGCAGTACTTC.

The chain has TRBV5-4 and TRBJ2-7; TRBD2 aligns across 9 bases. The germline V gene has CDR1 SGHNT and CDR2 YYREEE (reference sequence). This CDR3 spans 17 amino acids. Trimming cost V 5 bases and J 3 bases; bases outside gene matches: 15. CDR3: CASSSTAWAGGNYEQYF. The CDR3 nucleotides are TGTGCCAGCAGTTCCACCGCATGGGCGGGGGGGAACTACGAGCAGTACTTC.

V and J are TRBV7-9 and TRBJ2-5, with a possible D match to TRBD1 (6 bases). Per the germline V gene, CDR1 is SEHNR and CDR2 is FQNEAQ (reference sequence). The V and J ends lost 5 bases and 5 bases respectively, with 18 bases between them. The CDR3 is 15 residues long. DNA for the CDR3: TGTGCCAGCAGCCCCGATCTGGGGGCTGGTGAGACCCAGTACTTC. It specifies CASSPDLGAGETQYF. The full variable domain, with the rest looked up from reference TRBV7-9 and TRBJ2-5, is DTGVSQNPRHKITKRGQNVTFRCDPISEHNRLYWYRQTLGQGPEFLTYFQNEAQLEKSRLLSDRFSAERPKGSFSTLEIQRTEQGDSAMYLCASSPDLGAGETQYFGPGTRLLVL.

The chain carries TRBV5-4 and TRBJ2-2; 9 nucleotides match TRBD1. The CDR3 runs 15 residues. The ends lost 1 base at V and 6 bases at J; junction bases unmatched: 4. Germline assignment: CDR1 SGHNT and CDR2 YYREEE (reference sequence). CDR3 coding DNA: TGTGCCAGCAGCTTGAGACAGGGGGTTCCCGGGGAGCTGTTTTTT. It yields the protein CASSLRQGVPGELFF.

The chain carries TRBV10-1 and TRBJ2-1; D is uncertain. The CDR3 is 12 amino acids. The V gene lost 11 bases and the J gene lost 9 bases, with 17 bases spanning the gap. Germline V lookup: CDR1 WNHNN, CDR2 SYGVQD (reference sequence). CDR3 sequence: CAWEPVVGEQFF. In nucleotides, the CDR3 is TGCGCCTGGGAACCCGTTGTTGGTGAGCAGTTCTTC.

The CDR3 protein is CASSLELQGGDTQYF. DNA of the CDR3: TGTGCCAGCAGCTTGGAGCTACAGGGCGGAGATACGCAGTATTTT. V gene TRBV5-4 combines with J gene TRBJ2-3; TRBD1 might be the D (6 bases). Between the trimmed V and J ends, which lost 0 bases and 5 bases, there was a span of 13 bases. The CDR3 is 15 residues long. Germline V gene sequence: CDR1 SGHNT, CDR2 YYREEE (reference sequence). Full variable domain (outside the CDR3, taken from reference TRBV5-4 and TRBJ2-3): ETGVTQSPTHLIKTRGQQVTLRCSSQSGHNTVSWYQQALGQGPQFIFQYYREEENGRGNFPPRFSGLQFPNYSSELNVNALELDDSALYLCASSLELQGGDTQYFGPGTRLTVL.

This chain links TRBV9 with TRBJ2-3, with 9 bases that match TRBD2. Germline CDR1 is SGDLS and CDR2 is YYNGEE. The CDR3 contains 15 residues. Trimming cost V 3 bases and J 0 bases; bases outside gene matches: 2. CDR3 nucleotide sequence: TGTGCCAGCAGCGCTAGCGGGGTTAGCACAGATACGCAGTATTTT. This codes for CASSASGVSTDTQYF.

J is TRBJ1-4 and V is TRBV25-1; possibly TRBD1 for D (5 bases). CDR3 length: 14 amino acids. CDR1 and CDR2 (germline): MGHDK, SYGVNS. V lost 4 bases and J lost 7, with 13 bases in between. CDR3 coding DNA: TGTGCCAGCAGTGGTGGGGCAGGTGGTGAAAAACTGTTTTTT. Translated, it gives CASSGGAGGEKLFF.

The chain joins TRBV19 to TRBJ2-5; 9 bases fit TRBD1. The CDR3 covers 15 residues. Per the germline V gene, CDR1 is LNHDA and CDR2 is SQIVND (reference sequence). V was clipped by 3 bases and J by 3 bases; unmatched bases: 5. The CDR3 DNA reads as TGTGCCAGTAGTATCTCCGGGACAGGGAAAGAGACCCAGTACTTC. Translated, it gives CASSISGTGKETQYF.

This chain uses TRBV11-2 with TRBJ2-2, with D unclear. The CDR3 is made up of 13 amino acids. Trimming took 5 bases from V and 1 from J, leaving 5 bases between them. Per germline, CDR1 SGHAT and CDR2 FQNNGV. The CDR3 region has the DNA TGTGCCAGCAGCGTATGGAACACCGGGGAGCTGTTTTTT. Residues: CASSVWNTGELFF. The full variable domain, with the rest looked up from reference TRBV11-2 and TRBJ2-2, is EAGVAQSPRYKIIEKRQSVAFWCNPISGHATLYWYQQILGQGPKLLIQFQNNGVVDDSQLPKDRFSAERLKGVDSTLKIQPAKLEDSAVYLCASSVWNTGELFFGEGSRLTVL.

This rearrangement joins TRBV28 to TRBJ2-7, with D tentatively TRBD2 (6 bases). Between the trimmed V and J ends, which lost 3 bases and 3 bases, there was a span of 15 bases. Germline V gene data show CDR1 as MDHEN and CDR2 as SYDVKM. The CDR3 is made up of 15 amino acids. The CDR3 bases are TGTGCCAGCAGTTTCCCTGTGGGAGCGGGCTACGAGCAGTACTTC. Translating it yields CASSFPVGAGYEQYF.

This sequence joins TRBV9 and TRBJ2-7, with 8 positions matching TRBD1. The length of the CDR3 is 15 residues. The V gene's germline CDR1 is SGDLS and CDR2 YYNGEE. Trimming took 4 bases from V and 4 from J; bases not matched to a gene: 10. The CDR3, as DNA: TGTGCCAGCAGCCCAACCGGGACAGGCCTTTACGAGCAGTACTTC. It yields the protein CASSPTGTGLYEQYF.

This sequence joins TRBV5-4 and TRBJ1-2; D is unresolved. This CDR3 has 13 amino acids. V was pared by 3 bases and J by 4 bases, with 10 bases between. Per the germline V gene, CDR1 is SGHNT and CDR2 is YYREEE (reference sequence). This CDR3 is CASSSAEVYGYTF. The CDR3 DNA reads TGTGCCAGCAGCTCGGCTGAAGTCTATGGCTACACCTTC.

The chain is built from TRBV15 and TRBJ2-1; D not resolved. Germline V CDR1 and CDR2: LNHNV, YYDKDF (reference sequence). There are 17 residues in the CDR3. The V end lost 3 bases, the J end lost 0 bases, and 15 bases lay between the germline ends. The CDR3 nucleotides read TGTGCCACCAGCAGGACTTTGGTACCTAGCTCCTACAATGAGCAGTTCTTC. Translation: CATSRTLVPSSYNEQFF. The entire variable domain, with the rest obtained from reference TRBV15 and TRBJ2-1, is as follows: DAMVIQNPRYQVTQFGKPVTLSCSQTLNHNVMYWYQQKSSQAPKLLFHYYDKDFNNEADTPDNFQSRRPNTSFCFLDIRSPGLGDTAMYLCATSRTLVPSSYNEQFFGPGTRLTVL.

In this sample, this clone turned up once. The chain combines TRBV7-3 with TRBJ2-7; TRBD2 is a possible D gene (6 bases). This CDR3 is built from 13 residues. Germline assignment: CDR1 SGHTA and CDR2 FQGTGA. The V end lost 0 bases, the J end lost 5 bases, and 8 bases lay between the germline ends. The CDR3 bases are TGTGCCAGCAGCTTAACACGGGAGCACGAGCAGTACTTC. This codes for CASSLTREHEQYF. Full variable domain (remainder filled in from reference TRBV7-3 and TRBJ2-7): GAGVSQTPSNKVTEKGKYVELRCDPISGHTALYWYRQSLGQGPEFLIYFQGTGAADDSGLPNDRFFAVRPEGSVSTLKIQRTERGDSAVYLCASSLTREHEQYFGPGTRLTVT.

CDR3 region: CASTPGQGVSYEQYF. In DNA, the CDR3 is TGTGCCAGCACCCCAGGGCAGGGGGTGTCCTACGAGCAGTACTTC. The chain carries TRBV7-9 and TRBJ2-7; TRBD1 aligns across 7 bases. Trimming cost V 7 bases and J 1 base; bases outside gene matches: 10. CDR1 is SEHNR and CDR2 is FQNEAQ in the germline V gene (reference sequence). The CDR3 has 15 amino acids.

The chain links TRBV4-1 to TRBJ1-5, with a possible D match to TRBD1 (6 bases). The CDR3 is 16 residues long. Germline V gene sequence: CDR1 MGHRA, CDR2 YSYEKL. V dropped 0 bases and J dropped 6 bases, with 15 bases sitting between them. The CDR3 loop is CASSQEDRFPTQPQHF. DNA for the CDR3: TGCGCCAGCAGCCAAGAAGACAGGTTCCCTACTCAGCCCCAGCATTTT.

The chain recombines TRBV7-9 with TRBJ2-1, with 9 bases lining up with TRBD2. Looked up from germline, CDR1 is SEHNR and CDR2 is FQNEAQ (reference sequence). The V segment lost 5 bases and the J segment 7 bases; nucleotides outside the gene matches: 15. The CDR3 length is 17 residues. The CDR3 sequence: CASSPRGSGGGKNEQFF. As DNA, the CDR3 is TGTGCCAGCAGCCCCCGGGGTAGCGGGGGAGGAAAAAATGAGCAGTTCTTC.

This clone appeared a few times. This chain joins TRBV27 and TRBJ1-6; 8 bases agree with TRBD1. Germline CDR1 and CDR2: MNHEY and SMNVEV (reference sequence). The CDR3 extends over 14 amino acids. Unmatched junction bases numbered 5, after V lost 6 bases and J lost 7 bases. In DNA form, the CDR3 reads TGTGCCAGCAGAGATGGACAGGGAAATTCACCCCTCCACTTT. Its translation is CASRDGQGNSPLHF.